A single sample is the source of the 14 T cell receptor beta chains below, sequenced in a study of CD8+CD57+ T cells in acquired aplastic anemia. According to the study, genomic DNA was the template for TCR beta VDJ and CDR3 profiling. TCRdb recomputed calls from the reads with MiXCR, one row per CDR3 protein. Of approximately 470,000 distinct CDR3 sequences listed, roughly 34% are singletons. Patients picked for sequencing had shown CD8+CD57+ cell expansion detected by flow cytometry. Sequenced material: sorted CD4+, CD8+, or CD8+CD57+ T cells (not recorded which) from PBMCs. The origin of the receptors is a human donor with aplastic anemia.

This clonotype was seen only once. The chain recombines TRBV15 with TRBJ1-2, with TRBD1 as a possible D gene (6 bases). Deletions cut 3 bases from V and 3 bases from J, with 11 bases between. The CDR3 totals 14 residues. CDR1 is LNHNV and CDR2 is YYDKDF in the germline V gene (reference sequence). The chain's CDR3 is CATSSPDSHYGYTF. In DNA, the CDR3 is TGTGCCACCAGCAGCCCGGACAGCCACTATGGCTACACCTTC.

Note on this clonotype: This may arise from a read error, as a much more abundant clone is one base away. Written as DNA, the CDR3 is TGCAGTGCTAATAAACGGACAGGGGGGTACGAGCGGTACTTC. It codes for CSANKRTGGYERYF. This chain links TRBV20-1 with TRBJ2-7; 10 bases align to TRBD1. Germline V lookup: CDR1 DFQATT, CDR2 SNEGSKA (reference sequence). The CDR3 runs 14 residues.

This clonotype was picked up many times. The chain recombines TRBV25-1 with TRBJ2-3, with D possibly called TRBD1 or TRBD2 (6 bases each). Germline V lookup: CDR1 MGHDK, CDR2 SYGVNS. Trimming cost V 4 bases and J 6 bases, with 11 bases left between them. The CDR3 length is 13 residues. As DNA, the CDR3 is TGTGCCAGCAGTGTCACAGGGAGGGATACGCAGTATTTT. Translating it yields CASSVTGRDTQYF.

This clonotype was seen at least ten times. This sequence joins TRBV9 and TRBJ1-2; D might be TRBD1 (5 bases). V was trimmed by 4 bases and J by 7 bases, leaving 26 bases between them. This CDR3 spans 17 amino acids. Looked up from germline, CDR1 is SGDLS and CDR2 is YYNGEE. CDR3 nucleotides: TGTGCCAGCAGCCCAAAGAATCGGGGCTTAGTTAGCTCTGGCTACACCTTC. The encoded protein is CASSPKNRGLVSSGYTF.

As for this clonotype: Since the CDR3 does not end with the conserved phenylalanine or tryptophan, this likely comes from a read error. The chain is built from TRBV11-2 and TRBJ2-7; D is possibly TRBD2 (5 bases). Germline V gives CDR1 SGHAT, CDR2 FQNNGV. V lost 0 bases, J lost 0 bases, and 12 bases lay in between. The CDR3 has 16 residues. Here the CDR3 DNA reads TGTGCCAGCAGCTTAGAAGCGGACCCTCGCTCCTACGAGCAGTACCTC. Amino acid sequence: CASSLEADPRSYEQYL.

This clonotype was counted ten times or more. V gene TRBV19 combines with J gene TRBJ2-5; possible D gene TRBD1, 6 bases. Germline values: CDR1 LNHDA, CDR2 SQIVND (reference sequence). This CDR3 is built from 15 residues. V lost 5 bases, J lost 4 bases, and 17 bases lay in between. The CDR3 loop reads CASSDQTGALETQYF. The CDR3 DNA is TGTGCCAGTAGTGACCAGACAGGAGCATTAGAGACCCAGTACTTC. Full variable domain (outside the CDR3, taken from reference TRBV19 and TRBJ2-5): DGGITQSPKYLFRKEGQNVTLSCEQNLNHDAMYWYRQDPGQGLRLIYYSQIVNDFQKGDIAEGYSVSREKKESFPLTVTSAQKNPTAFYLCASSDQTGALETQYFGPGTRLLVL.

This clonotype has more than one count but fewer than ten. This rearrangement joins TRBV29-1 to TRBJ2-3; TRBD2 agrees at 7 bases. Germline CDR1 reads SQVTM; CDR2 reads ANQGSEA. Trimming removed 5 bases from V and 2 bases from J; junction bases left unmatched: 7. The CDR3 totals 14 residues. The CDR3, as DNA: TGCAGCGTTTCGGGGGGAGTAGTCACAGATACGCAGTATTTT. It codes for CSVSGGVVTDTQYF.

The genes are TRBV12-5 and TRBJ1-5; D gene unclear. CDR1 is LGHNT and CDR2 is FRNRAP in the germline V gene. Trimming pared 5 bases from V and 2 bases from J, leaving 7 bases between. The CDR3 sequence is 13 residues long. The CDR3 here is CASGTWGNQPQHF. The CDR3 nucleotides are TGTGCTAGTGGTACGTGGGGCAATCAGCCCCAGCATTTT.

The chain recombines TRBV29-1 with TRBJ2-7, with TRBD1 matching over 7 bases. J lost 3 bases, V lost 4 bases, and 6 bases had no gene match. Germline assignment: CDR1 SQVTM and CDR2 ANQGSEA. The CDR3 length is 13 residues. In nucleotides, the CDR3 is TGCAGCGTTGCTCGGACAGGCGGCTACGAGCAGTACTTC. Its translation: CSVARTGGYEQYF.

This clonotype was seen a handful of times. J is TRBJ1-5 and V is TRBV6-1; D is perhaps TRBD1 (5 bases). The germline V gene has CDR1 MNHNS and CDR2 SASEGT. V was shortened by 6 bases and J by 5 bases, with 11 bases between the two germline ends. The CDR3 is 13 residues long. CDR3 DNA: TGTGCCAGCAGGACCGGGACGCATCAGCCCCAGCATTTT. Translation: CASRTGTHQPQHF.

The chain joins TRBV15 to TRBJ2-1; 11 nucleotides line up with TRBD2. The CDR3 consists of 15 residues. With V trimmed by 4 bases and J by 7 bases, 6 bases remained unmatched. Germline V gives CDR1 LNHNV, CDR2 YYDKDF (reference sequence). DNA for the CDR3: TGTGCCACCAGCATCGGGACTAGCGGCTGGAATGAGCAGTTCTTC. It encodes CATSIGTSGWNEQFF.

V and J are TRBV25-1 and TRBJ2-1; a possible D gene is TRBD2 (5 bases). The length of the CDR3 is 12 residues. The germline V and J ends were trimmed by 8 bases and 6 bases, with 11 bases remaining between them. CDR1 is MGHDK and CDR2 is SYGVNS in the germline V gene. The CDR3 sequence is CASSGSLNEQFF. The CDR3 DNA is TGTGCCAGCTCGGGATCTCTCAATGAGCAGTTCTTC.

This clonotype was seen many times. The V and J genes are TRBV11-2 and TRBJ2-7, with unresolved D. The CDR3 is 14 amino acids. In germline, CDR1 is SGHAT, CDR2 FQNNGV. With 6 bases removed from V and 4 bases from J, the gap between germline ends came to 16 bases. CDR3: CASRPLRSPYEQYF. The CDR3 DNA follows: TGTGCCAGCAGACCTTTACGGTCCCCTTACGAGCAGTACTTC.

This clonotype was detected a few times. The chain uses TRBV12-3 or TRBV12-4 and TRBJ1-3; 10 positions match TRBD1. V lost 1 base, J lost 0 bases, and 6 bases stayed unmatched. The CDR3 is 18 amino acids. The CDR3 protein is CASSLGDRGGSSGNTIYF. The CDR3 bases are TGTGCCAGCAGTTTAGGGGACAGGGGAGGGAGCTCTGGAAACACCATATATTTT.